This TCR beta chain was documented in a study of CD8+CD57+ T cells in acquired aplastic anemia. Study information: Yields of DNA that came from sorted CD4+ and CD8+ cells averaged roughly 3.3 ug. Notes on the study in general: The study identified around 28 CD8+ CDR3 sequences shared by patients and controls.

Investigators profiled TCR beta VDJ and CDR3 from genomic DNA template. TCRdb itself ran the reads through MiXCR, one entry per CDR3 protein. The sample includes 150,000 to 200,000 distinct CDR3 sequences, 55% to 70% of them seen just once. This clonotype was detected many times. Its antigen is unknown. This clonotype was sampled from a human donor with severe aplastic anemia or a healthy control (not recorded which). What was sequenced was sorted CD4+, CD8+, or CD8+CD57+ T cells (not recorded which) from PBMCs.

CDR3 residues: CASSEAGWQDYGYTF. CDR3 nucleotides: TGTGCCAGCAGTGAAGCGGGGTGGCAGGACTATGGCTACACCTTC. The rearrangement links TRBV6-1 to TRBJ1-2, with D uncertain. There are 15 residues in the CDR3. The V end was cut by 0 bases, the J end by 3 bases, with 11 bases between. Germline-derived CDR1 and CDR2 are MNHNS and SASEGT.